Following are 7 T cell receptor beta chains from one sample sequenced in a study of blood T cell repertoires in COVID-19. TCRdb's copy holds only in-frame clones and misses some; the assay was immunoSEQ multiplex PCR. This sample has 65,000 to 95,000 clones, with approximately 91% found just once. The sample taken for sequencing was peripheral blood. The receptors were sampled from a man in his 70s with active or convalescent COVID-19.

The table lists this clone with a count of one. The rearrangement uses TRBV4-1 and TRBJ1-4, with D perhaps matching TRBD1 (6 bases). This CDR3 has 13 residues. Germline V gives CDR1 MGHRA, CDR2 YSYEKL. Trimming removed 3 bases from V and 10 bases from J, with 12 bases in between. The CDR3 region has the DNA TGCGCCAGCAGCCAGTCAGGGGAGGGAAAACTGTTTTTT. It encodes CASSQSGEGKLFF.

The chain links TRBV10-3 to TRBJ1-6; TRBD1 is a possible D gene (6 bases). Trimming pared 2 bases from V and 11 bases from J, leaving 13 bases between. CDR3 length equals 14 residues. Per the germline V gene, CDR1 is ENHRY and CDR2 is SYGVKD. The CDR3 sequence: CAISENGQSAPLHF. The CDR3 DNA sequence: TGTGCCATCAGTGAGAATGGACAGTCAGCACCCCTCCACTTT.

The V call is TRBV7-9, the J call TRBJ1-5, with a weak D call TRBD1 (6 bases). Trimming took 10 bases from V and 0 from J, leaving 10 bases between them. CDR3 length equals 13 residues. The germline CDR1 and CDR2 sequences are SEHNR and FQNEAQ (reference sequence). CDR3: CATGATSNQPQHF. DNA of the CDR3: TGTGCCACAGGGGCGACTAGCAATCAGCCCCAGCATTTT.

The chain carries TRBV11-2 and TRBJ1-2; D unclear. Germline lookup yields CDR1 SGHAT and CDR2 FQNNGV. Trimming cost V 3 bases and J 1 base, with 15 bases left between them. This CDR3 region has 16 residues. CDR3 in amino acids: CASSLGRQRFNYGYTF. CDR3 sequence (DNA): TGTGCCAGCAGCTTGGGCAGGCAAAGGTTTAACTATGGCTACACCTTC.

This clone was picked up one time. The chain is built from TRBV7-9 and TRBJ1-4; 8 bases are a match to TRBD1. Trimming took 0 bases from V and 7 from J; bases not matched to a gene: 4. This CDR3 is built from 15 residues. From germline, CDR1 is SEHNR and CDR2 FQNEAQ (reference sequence). CDR3 sequence (DNA): TGTGCCAGCAGCTTAGCTGACAGGGGCGGTGAAAAACTGTTTTTT. Translation: CASSLADRGGEKLFF.

The chain has TRBV7-2 and TRBJ1-3, with D possibly being TRBD1 (5 bases). V was shortened by 2 bases and J by 4 bases, with 12 bases between the two germline ends. CDR1 SGHTA and CDR2 FQGNSA come from the germline V gene. The length of the CDR3 is 15 residues. CDR3 nucleotides: TGTGCCAGCAGCTTAACAGGCGGATACGGAAACACCATATATTTT. Amino acids: CASSLTGGYGNTIYF.

The J gene is TRBJ2-7, the V gene TRBV15; the D gene is possibly TRBD2 (5 bases). Trimming took off 9 bases at V and 4 bases at J, with 16 bases between the two ends. CDR1 and CDR2 from the germline V gene are LNHNV and YYDKDF (reference sequence). The CDR3 is made up of 13 amino acids. The CDR3 bases are TGTGCCACTGCGCCGGGGTCGATTTACGAGCAGTACTTC. The encoded protein is CATAPGSIYEQYF.